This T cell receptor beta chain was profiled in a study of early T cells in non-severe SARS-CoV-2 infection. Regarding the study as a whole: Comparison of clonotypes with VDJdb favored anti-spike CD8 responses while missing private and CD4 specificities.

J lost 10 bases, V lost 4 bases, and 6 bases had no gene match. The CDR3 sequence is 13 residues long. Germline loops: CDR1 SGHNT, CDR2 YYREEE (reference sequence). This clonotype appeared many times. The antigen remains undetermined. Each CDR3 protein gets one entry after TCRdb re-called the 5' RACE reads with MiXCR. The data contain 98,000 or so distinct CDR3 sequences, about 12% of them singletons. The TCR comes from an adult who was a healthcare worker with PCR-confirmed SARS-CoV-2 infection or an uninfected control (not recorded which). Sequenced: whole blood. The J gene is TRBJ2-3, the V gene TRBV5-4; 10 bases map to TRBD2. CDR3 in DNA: TGTGCCAGCAGCCTCCCACTAGCGGGGTCGCAGTATTTT. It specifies CASSLPLAGSQYF. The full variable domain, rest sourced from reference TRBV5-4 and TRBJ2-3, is ETGVTQSPTHLIKTRGQQVTLRCSSQSGHNTVSWYQQALGQGPQFIFQYYREEENGRGNFPPRFSGLQFPNYSSELNVNALELDDSALYLCASSLPLAGSQYFGPGTRLTVL.